These 27 T cell receptor beta chains originate from one sample sequenced in a study of beta chain features in type 1 diabetes (dated by TCRdb to 2017 to 2018). Libraries were made using the immunoSEQ multiplex PCR assay. The entire amount of isolated RNA was reverse transcribed using the High Capacity cDNA Reverse Transcription Kit, so the sequenced TCRB transcripts were expressed ones. TCRdb stores this immuneACCESS table with in-frame sequences only. Part of the clones is absent; in the studies checked, under half of the shortfall reflects unresolved V genes, and no reason is known for the rest. Recorded for this sample are some 350,000 clones; less than 15% of them occurred a single time. The leading ten clones occupy nearly 0.015% of the sample. The research as a whole found: Type 1 diabetes patients showed a moderate but significant shortening of TCRB CDR3 length in all four CD4+ subsets.

No antigen is known for these receptors. Sample: naive CD4+ T cells from blood. This sample's cell subset or site label indicates: true naive CD4+ T cells. Receptor source: a young woman with type 1 diabetes.

This clone showed up just a few times. The chain combines TRBV14 with TRBJ2-1, with 14 positions matching TRBD2. The CDR3 length is 16 residues. CDR1 SGHDN and CDR2 FVKESK come from the germline V gene. After removal of 4 bases from V and 10 bases from J, the junction contained 9 bases not matched to a gene. In DNA, the CDR3 is TGTGCCAGCAGCCCCCGGGGGACTAGCGGGAGCCTCGAGCAGTTCTTC. Its protein product is CASSPRGTSGSLEQFF.

This clone was found a few times. The chain couples TRBV28 to TRBJ1-1, with TRBD1 matching 7 bases. Germline assignment: CDR1 MDHEN and CDR2 SYDVKM. V lost 9 bases, J lost 0 bases, and 4 bases stayed unmatched. The CDR3 is 13 amino acids. In nucleotides, the CDR3 is TGTGCCAGTCGCGGGACAGTGAACACTGAAGCTTTCTTT. It encodes CASRGTVNTEAFF.

This clone was counted between two and nine times. V gene TRBV30 combines with J gene TRBJ1-2, with a weak D call TRBD1 (5 bases). This CDR3 region has 12 residues. V was pared by 2 bases and J by 5 bases, with 9 bases between. CDR1 GTSNPN and CDR2 SVGIG come from the germline V gene (reference sequence). Here the CDR3 reads CAWSLGPYGYTF. CDR3 bases: TGTGCCTGGAGTCTGGGGCCATATGGCTACACCTTC.

The J gene is TRBJ1-1, the V gene TRBV30, with 7 bases aligning to TRBD1. The junction had 12 bases not matched to a gene; V was cut back by 5 bases and J by 12 bases. Germline V gives CDR1 GTSNPN, CDR2 SVGIG (reference sequence). The CDR3 has 12 residues. CDR3 residues: CAWVTGKMFPFF. The CDR3 coding sequence is TGTGCCTGGGTGACAGGGAAGATGTTTCCTTTCTTT.

This clone was detected only a few times. This chain connects TRBV30 to TRBJ1-2; D is unresolved. CDR3 size: 13 residues. Germline lookup yields CDR1 GTSNPN and CDR2 SVGIG (reference sequence). The ends were cut back, 1 base at V and 2 bases at J, with 8 bases in the middle. The CDR3 DNA sequence: TGTGCCTGGAGTGACGGGTGGAACTATGGCTACACCTTC. This encodes CAWSDGWNYGYTF.

J is TRBJ2-7 and V is TRBV28, with TRBD2 identical over 11 bases. The CDR3 loop spans 16 amino acids. V trimming: 5 bases; J trimming: 3 bases; junction bases outside the gene matches: 9. The germline V gene has CDR1 MDHEN and CDR2 SYDVKM. Here the CDR3 DNA reads TGTGCCAGCAGTGCACAGAGACTAGCGGGGTTCTACGAGCAGTACTTC. Translating gives CASSAQRLAGFYEQYF.

Only a few counts were recorded for this clone. The rearrangement uses TRBV7-2 and TRBJ2-5; a weak D match, TRBD2 (5 bases). The CDR3 totals 16 residues. The germline V gene has CDR1 SGHTA and CDR2 FQGNSA. Trimming took off 2 bases at V and 5 bases at J, with 18 bases between the two ends. CDR3 nucleotide sequence: TGTGCCAGCAGCTTAAACGGCCTAGCCCCCGGGGAGACCCAGTACTTC. It specifies CASSLNGLAPGETQYF.

The chain links TRBV12-5 to TRBJ2-3; D may be TRBD1 (5 bases). The CDR3 is 18 amino acids. The germline gives CDR1 LGHNT, CDR2 FRNRAP. Trimming shortened V by 1 base and J by 3 bases, and 20 bases separated the two germline ends. The CDR3, as DNA: TGTGCTAGTGGTTTGGCACCTAAGGGGAATCAGCATACAGATACGCAGTATTTT. Its protein is CASGLAPKGNQHTDTQYF.

This chain connects TRBV19 to TRBJ2-3; TRBD2 matches at 10 bases. Germline values: CDR1 LNHDA, CDR2 SQIVND (reference sequence). The ends lost 4 bases at V and 2 bases at J; junction bases unmatched: 15. This CDR3 is 19 amino acids long. The chain's CDR3 is CASSKGWGVLAGDTDTQYF. The CDR3 coding sequence is TGTGCCAGTAGTAAGGGATGGGGAGTCCTAGCGGGAGACACAGATACGCAGTATTTT.

This clone was observed a handful of times. V gene TRBV6-5 combines with J gene TRBJ1-2; 8 nucleotides align to TRBD1. Losses at the gene ends were 4 bases for V and 2 bases for J; bases not matched to a gene: 9. The CDR3 is 16 residues long. Germline lookup yields CDR1 MNHEY and CDR2 SVGAGI. The CDR3 reads CASSSEQGVNNYGYTF. CDR3 sequence (DNA): TGTGCCAGCAGTTCGGAACAGGGGGTTAACAACTATGGCTACACCTTC.

This clone was seen once. J is TRBJ2-7 and V is TRBV5-1; 11 positions agree with TRBD2. Germline V gene data show CDR1 as SGHRS and CDR2 as YFSETQ. CDR3 length: 18 amino acids. V shed 4 bases, J shed 3 bases, and the junction held 15 bases outside the gene matches. CDR3 nucleotide sequence: TGCGCCAGCAGCACCTCACTAGCGGGAGATTTAAATGTCTACGAGCAGTACTTC. This codes for CASSTSLAGDLNVYEQYF.

This chain uses TRBV29-1 with TRBJ2-1; TRBD2 agrees at 15 bases. The CDR3 totals 18 residues. J was trimmed by 8 bases and V by 4 bases; bases with no gene match: 15. Per germline, CDR1 SQVTM and CDR2 ANQGSEA. The CDR3 loop is CSVAGLAGGRPAGDEQFF. CDR3 coding DNA: TGCAGCGTTGCTGGACTAGCGGGAGGGCGGCCCGCAGGCGATGAGCAGTTCTTC.

The J gene is TRBJ1-2, the V gene TRBV19; 7 bases are a match to TRBD1. V shed 7 bases, J shed 1 base, and the junction held 6 bases outside the gene matches. Germline V gives CDR1 LNHDA, CDR2 SQIVND (reference sequence). The CDR3 loop spans 14 amino acids. The CDR3 DNA sequence: TGTGCCAGTACCGCGGACAGGCTTAACTATGGCTACACCTTC. Translation gives CASTADRLNYGYTF.

This chain connects TRBV7-9 to TRBJ1-1; D remains unclear. With 4 bases removed from V and 4 bases from J, the gap between germline ends came to 13 bases. This CDR3 is 14 amino acids long. The germline CDR1 and CDR2 sequences are SEHNR and FQNEAQ (reference sequence). CDR3 loop: CASSSGGLTTEAFF. Written as DNA, the CDR3 is TGTGCCAGCAGCTCTGGAGGACTGACCACTGAAGCTTTCTTT.

The chain employs TRBV9 and TRBJ2-1, with 8 positions matching TRBD2. The CDR3 sequence is 15 residues long. The germline V gene encodes CDR1 SGDLS and CDR2 YYNGEE. The V and J ends lost 0 bases and 9 bases, in that order; junction bases with no gene match: 8. The CDR3 nucleotides read TGTGCCAGCAGCGTAGTCAGCGGGAGACTTACTGAGCAGTTCTTC. Its protein is CASSVVSGRLTEQFF.

This clone was seen a handful of times. V gene TRBV9 combines with J gene TRBJ2-1; TRBD1 matches 8 bases. J was trimmed by 5 bases and V by 2 bases; bases with no gene match: 6. The CDR3 totals 15 residues. Germline lookup yields CDR1 SGDLS and CDR2 YYNGEE. In DNA form, the CDR3 reads TGTGCCAGCAGCGTCCTCCTGGGACAGGACAATGAGCAGTTCTTC. This translates into CASSVLLGQDNEQFF.

This clone turned up a few times. The gene calls are TRBV7-2 and TRBJ1-1; D is ambiguous. In germline, CDR1 is SGHTA, CDR2 FQGNSA. V lost 6 bases, J lost 4 bases, and 9 bases lay in between. The CDR3 totals 12 residues. CDR3: CASRLVFTEAFF. DNA for the CDR3: TGTGCCAGCAGACTAGTTTTCACTGAAGCTTTCTTT.

This clone was counted a few times. The rearrangement joins TRBV27 to TRBJ1-1; perhaps TRBD1 as D (6 bases). Germline CDR1 MNHEY, CDR2 SMNVEV (reference sequence). V gave up 5 bases and J gave up 1 base, with 11 bases separating them. The CDR3 loop spans 14 amino acids. The CDR3 loop is CASSIQGKNTEAFF. As DNA, the CDR3 is TGTGCCAGCAGTATCCAGGGGAAGAACACTGAAGCTTTCTTT.

This clone was detected a few times. The CDR3 bases are TGCGCCAGCAGCCCCCTGGTGCGTCGAAATGAGCAGTTCTTC. Translated: CASSPLVRRNEQFF. This chain connects TRBV4-3 to TRBJ2-1; D ambiguous. Looked up from germline, CDR1 is LGHNA and CDR2 is YSLEER. Trimming took 4 bases from V and 7 from J, leaving 14 bases between them. This CDR3 is built from 14 residues.

V gene TRBV30 combines with J gene TRBJ1-1, with D unresolved. The CDR3 is made up of 16 amino acids. Germline values: CDR1 GTSNPN, CDR2 SVGIG (reference sequence). Trimming stripped 1 base from V and 1 base from J, with 16 bases between. The CDR3 sequence is CAWSEVPRDSNTEAFF. CDR3 sequence (DNA): TGTGCCTGGAGTGAAGTTCCGAGAGACTCGAACACTGAAGCTTTCTTT.

This chain joins TRBV6-1 and TRBJ2-7; TRBD1 aligns across 8 bases. The ends lost 0 bases at V and 5 bases at J; junction bases unmatched: 6. Germline loops: CDR1 MNHNS, CDR2 SASEGT. The CDR3 is 15 amino acids. CDR3 DNA sequence: TGTGCCAGCAGTGAAGCTTCGGACAGGGCGGACGAGCAGTACTTC. This encodes CASSEASDRADEQYF.

The V and J genes are TRBV28 and TRBJ2-7, with 12 bases fitting TRBD2. The CDR3 loop spans 16 amino acids. J was trimmed by 5 bases and V by 4 bases; bases with no gene match: 9. Germline values: CDR1 MDHEN, CDR2 SYDVKM. The CDR3 region is CASSSPLAGGPNEQYF. CDR3 bases: TGTGCCAGCAGTTCGCCCCTAGCGGGAGGGCCTAACGAGCAGTACTTC.

This clone was found a few times. This chain joins TRBV7-2 and TRBJ2-1, with D unclear. The germline V and J ends were trimmed by 5 bases and 6 bases, with 14 bases remaining between them. Germline CDR1 is SGHTA and CDR2 is FQGNSA. The CDR3 consists of 14 residues. CDR3 nucleotides: TGTGCCAGCAGCCCCCAGGCGTCTGGCAATGAGCAGTTCTTC. As protein: CASSPQASGNEQFF.

This chain links TRBV5-6 with TRBJ1-1, with 7 bases matching TRBD1. The CDR3 has 14 amino acids. Germline V gene data show CDR1 as SGHDT and CDR2 as YYEEEE. Germline trimming cut 0 bases from V and 6 bases from J; bases unmatched to any gene: 5. CDR3 region: CASSLGTGLSEAFF. The CDR3 DNA sequence: TGTGCCAGCAGCTTGGGGACAGGCCTGTCTGAAGCTTTCTTT.

The chain recombines TRBV27 with TRBJ2-7, with 12 bases aligning to TRBD2. Trimming at V came to 5 bases and at J to 5 bases, leaving 13 bases not matched to a gene. Germline CDR1 MNHEY, CDR2 SMNVEV (reference sequence). This CDR3 is 17 amino acids long. CDR3 DNA sequence: TGTGCCAGCAGTACACCACCTCTAGCGGGAGGGCCCCACGAGCAGTACGTC. Protein product: CASSTPPLAGGPHEQYV.

The J gene is TRBJ2-6, the V gene TRBV2; the D is unclear. The V end lost 4 bases, the J end lost 0 bases, and 10 bases lay between the germline ends. In germline, CDR1 is SNHLY, CDR2 FYNNEI. This CDR3 contains 16 residues. CDR3 sequence reads: CASSASGSSGANVLTF. CDR3 sequence (DNA): TGTGCCAGCAGTGCATCCGGTAGCTCTGGGGCCAACGTCCTGACTTTC. The whole variable domain, remainder taken from reference TRBV2 and TRBJ2-6, is EPEVTQTPSHQVTQMGQEVILRCVPISNHLYFYWYRQILGQKVEFLVSFYNNEISEKSEIFDDQFSVERPDGSNFTLKIRSTKLEDSAMYFCASSASGSSGANVLTFGAGSRLTVL.

The chain carries TRBV7-2 and TRBJ2-4; the D gene is possibly TRBD2 (6 bases). The CDR3 length is 15 residues. Per the germline V gene, CDR1 is SGHTA and CDR2 is FQGNSA. V shed 5 bases and J shed 8 bases, with 19 bases lying between them. The CDR3 coding sequence is TGTGCCAGCAGCCGCCTCGGGACTCAAACCGACATTCAGTACTTC. It is translated as CASSRLGTQTDIQYF.